Listed below are T cell receptor beta chains from one sample, sequenced in a study of T cells in localized non-small cell lung cancer. Profiled with immunoSEQ multiplex PCR; TCRdb holds only in-frame clones, not every one. The data show about 10,000 clones, with roughly 29% seen just once and over 5% held by the top ten. This material consisted of lung tumor tissue, taken before any cancer treatment. All receptors come from a man aged 40 to 70 with stage I lung adenocarcinoma. Each CDR3 is given with its conserved first and last residue. A D gene is named only where the DNA matches it firmly. Some rows mark clone size as missing; the rest say once, few, many or name a class of expanded clone.

TRBV11-3,TRBJ2-3,many,TRBD1,CASSSILRDRGVYTQYF,TGTGCCAGCAGCTCAATCCTCCGGGACAGGGGAGTTTATACGCAGTATTTT
TRBV6-8,TRBJ2-1,.,.,CASSSPGPGDEQFF,TGTGCCAGCAGTTCCCCCGGGCCGGGGGATGAGCAGTTCTTC
TRBV9,TRBJ1-6,many,TRBD1,CASRVLGGLSENSPLHF,TGTGCCAGCAGGGTATTAGGGGGCCTTAGCGAAAATTCACCCCTCCACTTT
TRBV30,TRBJ2-6,.,TRBD1,CAWRKQGAGANVLTF,TGTGCCTGGAGGAAGCAGGGGGCTGGGGCCAACGTCCTGACTTTC
TRBV6-8,TRBJ2-1,.,TRBD2,CASSSGLASYNEQFF,TGTGCCAGCAGTTCGGGACTAGCGTCTTACAATGAGCAGTTCTTC
TRBV19,TRBJ2-1,.,.,CASRTDNEQFF,TGTGCCAGCCGGACAGACAATGAGCAGTTCTTC
TRBV18,TRBJ1-2,.,.,CASSPDVITYGYTF,TGTGCCAGCTCACCGGACGTGATTACCTATGGCTACACCTTC
TRBV10-2,TRBJ2-2,few,.,CASQRSGNTGELFF,TGCGCCAGCCAACGGAGCGGGAACACCGGGGAGCTGTTTTTT
TRBV30,TRBJ2-2,.,.,CAWSKGSGRELFF,TGTGCCTGGAGTAAGGGTTCTGGCCGGGAGCTGTTTTTT
TRBV30,TRBJ2-6,few,.,CAWTAAGANVLTF,TGTGCCTGGACCGCTGCCGGGGCCAACGTCCTGACTTTC
TRBV6-8,TRBJ1-5,.,.,CASSYSGASNQPQHF,TGTGCCAGCAGTTACTCGGGGGCAAGCAATCAGCCCCAGCATTTT
TRBV29-1,TRBJ1-5,.,TRBD1,CSVAGLQGDQPQHF,TGCAGCGTAGCGGGACTCCAGGGGGATCAGCCCCAGCATTTT
TRBV11-3,TRBJ1-1,few,TRBD1,CASSLEGTAATEAFF,TGTGCCAGCAGCTTGGAAGGGACAGCAGCAACTGAAGCTTTCTTT
TRBV6-8,TRBJ1-1,.,.,CASSYNGGSFMNTEAFF,TGTGCCAGCAGTTACAATGGGGGGTCCTTTATGAACACTGAAGCTTTCTTT
TRBV19,TRBJ1-1,few,.,CASSTRQVRNTEAFF,TGTGCCAGTAGTACCCGACAGGTACGGAACACTGAAGCTTTCTTT
TRBV29-1,TRBJ2-7,.,.,CSVEVQGGEQYF,TGCAGCGTTGAAGTGCAGGGAGGCGAGCAGTACTTC
TRBV15,TRBJ2-4,medium-sized,.,CATSSDRGDIGIQYF,TGTGCCACCAGCAGCGATCGAGGGGATATTGGCATTCAGTACTTC
TRBV5-1,TRBJ2-2,few,.,CASSLSHTTGELFF,TGCGCCAGCAGCTTGTCACATACCACCGGGGAGCTGTTTTTT
TRBV11-3,TRBJ1-4,.,TRBD1,CASSLETGTGGGEKLFF,TGTGCCAGCAGCTTAGAGACCGGGACAGGGGGAGGTGAAAAACTGTTTTTT
TRBV12-5,TRBJ2-3,.,.,CATLPRTDTQYF,TGTGCCACACTTCCCCGAACAGATACGCAGTATTTT
TRBV18,TRBJ2-3,.,TRBD1,CASSRDRGTDTQYF,TGTGCCAGCTCCCGAGACAGGGGAACAGATACGCAGTATTTT
TRBV6-8,TRBJ1-2,.,TRBD1,CASSTDRGPTPVYGYTF,TGTGCCAGCAGTACCGACAGGGGGCCAACCCCCGTCTATGGCTACACCTTC
TRBV18,TRBJ2-7,few,.,CASSPSSLEQYF,TGTGCCAGCTCACCTTCCTCCTTGGAGCAGTACTTC
TRBV30,TRBJ2-1,.,TRBD2,CAWSPGLAGFEQFF,TGTGCCTGGAGTCCGGGACTAGCGGGGTTTGAGCAGTTCTTC
TRBV6-8,TRBJ1-5,few,.,CASSKQGLIDQPQHF,TGTGCCAGCAGTAAACAGGGATTGATAGATCAGCCCCAGCATTTT
TRBV9,TRBJ2-7,many,.,CASSVGGSSYEQYF,TGTGCCAGCAGCGTAGGGGGGAGCTCCTACGAGCAGTACTTC
TRBV15,TRBJ2-5,.,.,CATSDNAYQETQYF,TGTGCCACCAGCGACAATGCCTACCAAGAGACCCAGTACTTC
TRBV19,TRBJ1-3,.,.,CASSSGGPISGNTIYF,TGTGCCAGTAGTAGCGGGGGACCGATCTCTGGAAACACCATATATTTT
TRBV11-3,TRBJ1-5,few,TRBD1,CASSLLPGQVDQPQHF,TGTGCCAGCAGCTTATTACCGGGACAGGTAGACCAGCCCCAGCATTTT